The present entry profiles one TCR beta chain with its context. This specimen comes from a study of blood T cell repertoires in COVID-19. CDR3 length equals 17 residues. J gave up 2 bases and V 4 bases, and 5 bases lay outside the gene matches. From germline, CDR1 is KGHDR and CDR2 SFDVKD. Sequencing was performed with immunoSEQ multiplex PCR; in TCRdb, only in-frame clones are kept and a portion is missing. Of 98,000 or so clones listed, 90% to 95% were seen once; the top ten hold approximately 5.5%. The sequence was obtained from a human donor in a cohort sampled during active COVID-19. The chain carries TRBV24-1 and TRBJ2-2; the match to TRBD2 covers 11 bases. The material sequenced was peripheral blood. CDR3 protein: CATSDPGLADNTGELFF. The CDR3 coding sequence is TGTGCCACCAGTGACCCGGGACTAGCGGATAACACCGGGGAGCTGTTTTTT.